Sequencing of this TCR beta chain was carried out in a study of cytomegalovirus exposure and HLA in healthy donors. The primer mix had 60 Vbeta and 13 Jbeta primers. The data were produced by immunoSEQ multiplex PCR, yet TCRdb's version contains in-frame clones alone and is incomplete. The sample has 150,000 to 200,000 clones, around three quarters seen once; the top ten hold approximately 2.2%. The CDR3 has 13 amino acids. The V gene lost 6 bases and the J gene lost 5 bases, with 10 bases spanning the gap. Germline CDR1 and CDR2: ENHRY and SYGVKD. This clonotype was sampled from a woman aged 25 to 45 in good health and CMV-seropositive. This chain uses TRBV10-3 with TRBJ2-2; tentatively, D is TRBD2 (5 bases). Sequenced: PBMCs. The CDR3 is CAIRPTGTGELFF. DNA of the CDR3: TGTGCCATCAGGCCCACGGGAACCGGGGAGCTGTTTTTT.